This T cell receptor (beta chain) was documented in a study of OX40 agonist ivuxolimab in advanced cancers. At the level of the study: Patients in dose escalation had liver, melanoma, kidney or head and neck cancers. Broader study findings: More expanded clones were found, on average, in CD8+ than in CD4+ T cells. Clonal expansion in partial responders at 0.1-3.0 mg/kg ranked among the lowest.

A remark on this clone: Its antigen is currently unknown.

Patients with a history of autoimmune disease or on systemic immunosuppression were excluded. Data came from immunoSEQ multiplex PCR; TCRdb stores just in-frame clones and leaves some out. Here the sample spans 75,000 to 95,000 clones, approximately 83% being singletons. The germline V gene encodes CDR1 SGHKS and CDR2 YYEKEE (reference sequence). The CDR3 loop spans 15 amino acids. Trimming took off 4 bases at V and 1 base at J, with 14 bases between the two ends. V usage is TRBV5-5 and J usage is TRBJ1-1; D not resolved. Material: CD4+ or CD8+ T cells sorted from blood, obtained in a trial of the OX40 agonist ivuxolimab. The receptor was isolated from an adult with an advanced solid tumor such as melanoma, head and neck, liver or kidney cancer. CDR3 protein: CASSPRAETNTEAFF. DNA for the CDR3: TGTGCCAGCAGCCCACGGGCGGAGACGAACACTGAAGCTTTCTTT.